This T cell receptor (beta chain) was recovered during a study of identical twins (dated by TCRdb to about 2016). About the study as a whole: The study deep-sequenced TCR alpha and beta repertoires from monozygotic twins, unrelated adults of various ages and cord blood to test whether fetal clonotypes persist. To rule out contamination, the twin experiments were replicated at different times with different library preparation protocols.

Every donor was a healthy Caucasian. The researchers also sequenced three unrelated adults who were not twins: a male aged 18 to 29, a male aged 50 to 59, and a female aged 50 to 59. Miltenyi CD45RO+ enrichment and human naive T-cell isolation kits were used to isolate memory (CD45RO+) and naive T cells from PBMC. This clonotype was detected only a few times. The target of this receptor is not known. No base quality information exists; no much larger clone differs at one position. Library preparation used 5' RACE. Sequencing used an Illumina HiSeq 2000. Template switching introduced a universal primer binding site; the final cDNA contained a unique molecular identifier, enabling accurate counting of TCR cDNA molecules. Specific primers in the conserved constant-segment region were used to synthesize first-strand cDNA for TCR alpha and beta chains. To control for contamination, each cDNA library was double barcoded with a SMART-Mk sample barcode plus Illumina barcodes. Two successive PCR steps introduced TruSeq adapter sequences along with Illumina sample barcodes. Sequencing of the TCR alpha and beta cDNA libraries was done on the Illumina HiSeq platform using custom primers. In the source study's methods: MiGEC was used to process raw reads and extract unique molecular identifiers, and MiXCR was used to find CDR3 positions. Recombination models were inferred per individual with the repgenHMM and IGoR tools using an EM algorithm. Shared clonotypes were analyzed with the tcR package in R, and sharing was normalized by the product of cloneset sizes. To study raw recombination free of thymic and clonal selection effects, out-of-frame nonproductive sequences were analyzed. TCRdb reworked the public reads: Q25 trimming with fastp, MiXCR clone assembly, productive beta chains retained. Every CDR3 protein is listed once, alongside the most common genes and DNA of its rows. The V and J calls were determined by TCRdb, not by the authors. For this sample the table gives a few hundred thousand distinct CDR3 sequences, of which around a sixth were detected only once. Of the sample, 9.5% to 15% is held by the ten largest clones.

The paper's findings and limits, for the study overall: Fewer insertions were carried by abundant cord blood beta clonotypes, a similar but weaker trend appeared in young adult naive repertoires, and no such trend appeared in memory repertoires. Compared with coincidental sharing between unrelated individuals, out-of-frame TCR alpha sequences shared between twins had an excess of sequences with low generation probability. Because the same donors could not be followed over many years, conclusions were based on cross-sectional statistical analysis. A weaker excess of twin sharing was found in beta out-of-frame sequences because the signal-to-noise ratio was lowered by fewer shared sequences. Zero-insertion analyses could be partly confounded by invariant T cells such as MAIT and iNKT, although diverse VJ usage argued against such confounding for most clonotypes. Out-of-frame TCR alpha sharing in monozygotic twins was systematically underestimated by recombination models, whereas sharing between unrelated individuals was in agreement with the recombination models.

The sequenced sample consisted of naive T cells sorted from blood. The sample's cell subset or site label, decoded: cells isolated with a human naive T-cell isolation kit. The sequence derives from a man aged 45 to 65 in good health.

CDR3 region: CASSLFTYNEQFF. The nucleotides are TGTGCCAGCAGCTTATTCACCTACAATGAGCAGTTCTTC. This chain is built from TRBV7-2 and TRBJ2-1, with the D gene not clear enough to name. The CDR3 has 13 amino acids, counting the end cysteine and phenylalanine. The kept DNA is CDR3 alone, 39 bases in frame from the first base. V is clipped by 2 bases and J by 2 bases, and the sequence between their germline boundaries is 4 bases long. CDR1 and CDR2 were assigned from the germline V gene as SGHTA and FQGNSA.